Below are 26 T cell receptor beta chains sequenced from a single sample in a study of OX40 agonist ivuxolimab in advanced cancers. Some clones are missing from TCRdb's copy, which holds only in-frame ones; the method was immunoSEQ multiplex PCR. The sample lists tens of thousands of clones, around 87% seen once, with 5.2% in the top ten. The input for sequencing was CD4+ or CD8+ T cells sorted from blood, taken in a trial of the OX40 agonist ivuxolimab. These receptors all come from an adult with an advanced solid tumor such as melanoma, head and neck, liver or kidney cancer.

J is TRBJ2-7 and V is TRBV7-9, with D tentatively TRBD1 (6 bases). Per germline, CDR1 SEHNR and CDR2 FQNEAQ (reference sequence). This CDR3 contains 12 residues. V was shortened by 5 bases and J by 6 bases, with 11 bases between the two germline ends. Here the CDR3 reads CASSTQGPEQYF. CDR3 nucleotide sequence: TGTGCCAGCAGCACACAGGGACCCGAGCAGTACTTC.

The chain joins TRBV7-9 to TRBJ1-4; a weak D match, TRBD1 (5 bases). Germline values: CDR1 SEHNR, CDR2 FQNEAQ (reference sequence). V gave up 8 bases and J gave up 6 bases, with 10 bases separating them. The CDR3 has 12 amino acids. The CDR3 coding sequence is TGTGCCAGCCGGGACTGGGATGAAAAACTGTTTTTT. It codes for CASRDWDEKLFF.

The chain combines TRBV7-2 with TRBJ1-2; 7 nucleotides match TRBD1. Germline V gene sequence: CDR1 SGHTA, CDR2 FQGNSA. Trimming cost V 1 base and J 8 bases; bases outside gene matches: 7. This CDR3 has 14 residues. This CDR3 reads CASSLGRRTGGYTF. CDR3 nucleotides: TGTGCCAGCAGCTTAGGGCGGCGGACAGGCGGCTACACCTTC.

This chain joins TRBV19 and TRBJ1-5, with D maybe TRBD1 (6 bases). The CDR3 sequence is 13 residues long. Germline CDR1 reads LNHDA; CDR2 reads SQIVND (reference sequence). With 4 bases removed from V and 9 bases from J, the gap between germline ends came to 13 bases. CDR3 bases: TGTGCCAGTAGTACGACACAGGGACCGCCCCAGCATTTT. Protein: CASSTTQGPPQHF.

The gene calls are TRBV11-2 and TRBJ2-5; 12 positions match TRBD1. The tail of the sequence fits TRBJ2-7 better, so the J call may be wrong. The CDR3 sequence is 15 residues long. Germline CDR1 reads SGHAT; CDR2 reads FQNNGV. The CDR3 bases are TGTGCCAGCAGCCGTGGGACAGGGGGCCTCTACGAGCAGTACTTC. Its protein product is CASSRGTGGLYEQYF.

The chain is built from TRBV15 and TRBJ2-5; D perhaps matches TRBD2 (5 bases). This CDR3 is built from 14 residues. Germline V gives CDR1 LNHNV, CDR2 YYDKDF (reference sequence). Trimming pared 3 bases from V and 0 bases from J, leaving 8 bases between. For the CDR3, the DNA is TGTGCCACCAGCAGGGGAGACTACCAAGAGACCCAGTACTTC. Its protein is CATSRGDYQETQYF.

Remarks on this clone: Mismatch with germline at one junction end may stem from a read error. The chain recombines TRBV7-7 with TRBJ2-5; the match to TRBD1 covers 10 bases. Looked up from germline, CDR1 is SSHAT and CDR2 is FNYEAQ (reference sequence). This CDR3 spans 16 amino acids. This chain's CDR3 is CASSFLPTGGKETQYF. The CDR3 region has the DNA TGTGCTAGCAGCTTCTTACCGACAGGGGGCAAGGAGACCCAGTACTTC.

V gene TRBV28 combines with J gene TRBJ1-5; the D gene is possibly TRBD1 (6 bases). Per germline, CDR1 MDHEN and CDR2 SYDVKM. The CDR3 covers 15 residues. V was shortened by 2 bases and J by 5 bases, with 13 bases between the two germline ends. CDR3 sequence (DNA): TGTGCCAGCAGTTTACCTGGGGGGACATATCAGCCCCAGCATTTT. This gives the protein CASSLPGGTYQPQHF.

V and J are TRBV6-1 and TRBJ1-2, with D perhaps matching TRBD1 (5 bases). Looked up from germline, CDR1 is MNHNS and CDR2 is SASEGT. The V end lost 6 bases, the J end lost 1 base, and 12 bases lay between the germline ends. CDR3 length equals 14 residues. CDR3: CASRRDGNNYGYTF. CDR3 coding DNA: TGTGCCAGCAGGAGGGACGGAAATAACTATGGCTACACCTTC.

This CDR3 reads CASSSGARDGYTF. CDR3 nucleotide sequence: TGTGCCAGCAGCTCGGGGGCTCGGGATGGCTACACCTTC. V is TRBV5-4 and J is TRBJ1-2; tentatively, D is TRBD1 (6 bases). V was clipped by 3 bases and J by 6 bases, with 12 bases between them. There are 13 residues in the CDR3. Germline CDR1 and CDR2: SGHNT and YYREEE (reference sequence).

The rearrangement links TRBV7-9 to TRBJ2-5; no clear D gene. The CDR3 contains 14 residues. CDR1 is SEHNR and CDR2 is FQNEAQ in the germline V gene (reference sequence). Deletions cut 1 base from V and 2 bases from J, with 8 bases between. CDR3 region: CASSLVGFQETQYF. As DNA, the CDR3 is TGTGCCAGCAGCTTAGTAGGGTTTCAAGAGACCCAGTACTTC.

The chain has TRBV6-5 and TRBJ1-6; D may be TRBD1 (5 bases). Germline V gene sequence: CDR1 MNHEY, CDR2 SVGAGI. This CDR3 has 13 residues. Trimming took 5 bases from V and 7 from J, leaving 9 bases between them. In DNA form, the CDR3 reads TGTGCCAGCAGTCCAGGGCCAAATTCACCCCTCCACTTT. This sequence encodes CASSPGPNSPLHF.

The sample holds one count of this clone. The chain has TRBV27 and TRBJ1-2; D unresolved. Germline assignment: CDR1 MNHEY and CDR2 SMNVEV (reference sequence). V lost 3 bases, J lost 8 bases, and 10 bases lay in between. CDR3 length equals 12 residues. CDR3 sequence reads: CASSFSGGGYTF. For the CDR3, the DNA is TGTGCCAGCAGTTTCTCCGGAGGGGGCTACACCTTC.

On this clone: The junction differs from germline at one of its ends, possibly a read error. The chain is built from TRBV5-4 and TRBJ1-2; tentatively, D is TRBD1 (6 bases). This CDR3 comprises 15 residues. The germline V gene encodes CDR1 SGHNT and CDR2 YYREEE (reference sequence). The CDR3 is CASTLGAGWDYGYTF. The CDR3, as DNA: TGTGCCAGCACCTTGGGGGCAGGGTGGGACTATGGCTACACCTTC.

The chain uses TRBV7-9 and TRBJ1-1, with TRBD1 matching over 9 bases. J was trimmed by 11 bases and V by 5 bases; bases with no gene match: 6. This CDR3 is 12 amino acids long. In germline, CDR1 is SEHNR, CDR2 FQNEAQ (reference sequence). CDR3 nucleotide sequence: TGTGCCAGCAGCATGGGACAGGGAGGCGCTTTCTTT. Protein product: CASSMGQGGAFF.

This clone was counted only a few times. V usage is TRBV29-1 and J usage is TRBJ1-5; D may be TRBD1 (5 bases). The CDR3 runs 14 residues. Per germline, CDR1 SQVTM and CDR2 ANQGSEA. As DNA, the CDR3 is TGCAGTGTTTTTTGGGGGTTGAGCAATCAGCCCCAGCATTTT. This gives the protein CSVFWGLSNQPQHF.

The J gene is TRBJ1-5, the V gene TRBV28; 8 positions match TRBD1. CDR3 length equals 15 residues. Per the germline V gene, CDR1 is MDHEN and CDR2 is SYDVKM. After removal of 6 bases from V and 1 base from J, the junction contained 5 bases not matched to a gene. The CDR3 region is CASRSDRASNQPQHF. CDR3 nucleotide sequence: TGTGCCAGCAGGTCGGACAGGGCAAGCAATCAGCCCCAGCATTTT.

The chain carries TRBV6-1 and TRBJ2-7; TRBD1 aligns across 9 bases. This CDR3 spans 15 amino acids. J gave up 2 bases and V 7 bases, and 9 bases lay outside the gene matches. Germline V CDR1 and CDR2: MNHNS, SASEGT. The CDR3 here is CASITSQGAPYEQYF. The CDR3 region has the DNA TGTGCCAGCATTACCTCACAGGGGGCACCCTACGAGCAGTACTTC.

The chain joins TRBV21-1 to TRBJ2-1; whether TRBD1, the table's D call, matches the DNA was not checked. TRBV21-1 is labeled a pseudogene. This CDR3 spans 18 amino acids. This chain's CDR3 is CASSKEPNRGYSYNEQFF. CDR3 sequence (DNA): TGTGCCAGCAGCAAAGAACCGAACAGGGGCTACTCCTACAATGAGCAGTTCTTC.

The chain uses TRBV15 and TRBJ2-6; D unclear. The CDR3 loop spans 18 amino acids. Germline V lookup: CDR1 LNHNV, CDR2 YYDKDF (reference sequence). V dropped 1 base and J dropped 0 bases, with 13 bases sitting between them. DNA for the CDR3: TGTGCCACCAGCAGAGCGGCCGGGTACTTCTCTGGGGCCAACGTCCTGACTTTC. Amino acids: CATSRAAGYFSGANVLTF.

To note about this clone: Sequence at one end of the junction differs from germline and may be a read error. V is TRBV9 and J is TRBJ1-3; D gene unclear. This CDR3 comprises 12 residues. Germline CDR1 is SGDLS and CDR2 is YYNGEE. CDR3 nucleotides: TGTGCCAGCAGCGTAGGTGGAGACACCATATATTTT. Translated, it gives CASSVGGDTIYF.

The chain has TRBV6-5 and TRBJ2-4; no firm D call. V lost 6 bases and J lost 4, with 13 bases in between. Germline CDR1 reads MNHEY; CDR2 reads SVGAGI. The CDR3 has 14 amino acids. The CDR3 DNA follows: TGTGCCAGCAGCCCCTCTCTAGGGAAAAACATTCAGTACTTC. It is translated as CASSPSLGKNIQYF.

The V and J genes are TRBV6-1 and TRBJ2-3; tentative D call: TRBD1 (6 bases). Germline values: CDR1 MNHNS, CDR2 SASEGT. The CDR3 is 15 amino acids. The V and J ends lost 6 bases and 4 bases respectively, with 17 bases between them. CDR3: CASRLDSRGPDTQYF. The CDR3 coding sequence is TGTGCCAGCAGATTGGACAGTCGAGGTCCAGATACGCAGTATTTT.

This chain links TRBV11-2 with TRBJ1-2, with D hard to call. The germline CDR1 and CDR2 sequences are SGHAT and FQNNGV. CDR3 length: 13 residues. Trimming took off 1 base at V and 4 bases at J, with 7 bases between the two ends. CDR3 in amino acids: CASSLGQTYGYTF. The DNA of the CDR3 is TGTGCCAGCAGCTTAGGGCAGACCTATGGCTACACCTTC.

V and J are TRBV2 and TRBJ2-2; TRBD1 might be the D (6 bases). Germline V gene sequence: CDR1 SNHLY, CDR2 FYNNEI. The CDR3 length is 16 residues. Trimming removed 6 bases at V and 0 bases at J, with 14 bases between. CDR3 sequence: CASSRLGASNTGELFF. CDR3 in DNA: TGTGCCAGCAGCCGCCTGGGGGCCTCGAACACCGGGGAGCTGTTTTTT.

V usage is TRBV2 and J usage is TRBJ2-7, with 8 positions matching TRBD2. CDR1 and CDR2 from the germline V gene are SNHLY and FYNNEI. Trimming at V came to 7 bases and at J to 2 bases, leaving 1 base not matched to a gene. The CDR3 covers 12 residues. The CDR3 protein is CASKRETYEQYF. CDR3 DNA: TGTGCCAGCAAGCGGGAGACCTACGAGCAGTACTTC.